This TCR beta chain comes out of a study of blood T cells in healthy people across ages. Study-level results: Unknown donor CMV status possibly confounded expanded clonotype changes. Naive T cell percentage showed a strong correlation with TCR beta diversity.

To note about this clonotype: Its cognate antigen is unknown.

Using a J-beta primer mix together with a sample-barcoded 5' primer, a second PCR was run for roughly 6 to 11 cycles. Each cDNA molecule carried a tag from a template-switch adaptor that contained 12 random nucleotides. TCRdb called the 5' RACE reads again in MiXCR, with one record for every CDR3 protein. The profile shows 1,800,000 or so distinct CDR3 sequences, more than 35% of them singletons. The CDR3 has 16 residues. Germline V gene sequence: CDR1 MGHRA, CDR2 YSYEKL. Trimming removed 1 base from V and 1 base from J, with 10 bases in between. The chain links TRBV4-1 to TRBJ2-2; perhaps TRBD2 as D (6 bases). The clonotype comes from a human donor in good health. Specimen: blood. The CDR3 spells CASSQAAGLNTGELFF. CDR3 coding DNA: TGCGCCAGCAGCCAAGCGGCGGGGTTGAACACCGGGGAGCTGTTTTTT.